The 5 T cell receptor beta chains below come from one sample, sequenced in a study of blood T cell repertoires in COVID-19. Using immunoSEQ multiplex PCR, the repertoire was profiled, and TCRdb retains in-frame clones only, with some absent. In the table there are approximately 190,000 clones, roughly four fifths of which are singletons. Sequenced sample: peripheral blood. The receptors come from a woman in her thirties or forties with acute or convalescent COVID-19.

The chain links TRBV28 to TRBJ1-1; D is unresolved. CDR3 length: 12 amino acids. V was cut by 2 bases and J by 4 bases, with 5 bases left in between. Germline assignment: CDR1 MDHEN and CDR2 SYDVKM. CDR3 sequence reads: CASSLSFTEAFF. DNA of the CDR3: TGTGCCAGCAGTTTAAGCTTCACTGAAGCTTTCTTT.

V is TRBV27 and J is TRBJ1-1; D is unclear. The germline V and J ends were trimmed by 6 bases and 11 bases, with 10 bases remaining between them. The CDR3 length is 10 residues. Per germline, CDR1 MNHEY and CDR2 SMNVEV (reference sequence). CDR3 protein: CASRRIVAFF. Written as DNA, the CDR3 is TGTGCCAGCAGGAGAATAGTTGCTTTCTTT.

The chain recombines TRBV27 with TRBJ1-5, with D maybe TRBD1 (6 bases). In germline, CDR1 is MNHEY, CDR2 SMNVEV (reference sequence). This CDR3 has 15 residues. V dropped 8 bases and J dropped 0 bases, with 14 bases sitting between them. The CDR3 spells CASGLTGNSNQPQHF. For the CDR3, the DNA is TGTGCCAGCGGCCTCACAGGGAATAGCAATCAGCCCCAGCATTTT.

Here the CDR3 reads CAISDDSGSTDTQYF. Written as DNA, the CDR3 is TGTGCCATCAGTGACGACAGCGGGAGCACAGATACGCAGTATTTT. The gene calls are TRBV10-3 and TRBJ2-3, with a possible D match to TRBD2 (6 bases). The CDR3 runs 15 residues. V was pared by 3 bases and J by 0 bases, with 10 bases between. Germline V gene lookup returns CDR1 ENHRY and CDR2 SYGVKD.

V is TRBV7-6 and J is TRBJ2-7, with 8 bases identical to TRBD1. Germline-derived CDR1 and CDR2 are SGHVS and FNYEAQ. This CDR3 has 14 residues. J lost 2 bases, V lost 5 bases, and 5 bases had no gene match. The chain's CDR3 is CASSRGTGPYEQYF. The CDR3 DNA is TGTGCCAGCAGCAGGGGGACAGGACCCTACGAGCAGTACTTC.